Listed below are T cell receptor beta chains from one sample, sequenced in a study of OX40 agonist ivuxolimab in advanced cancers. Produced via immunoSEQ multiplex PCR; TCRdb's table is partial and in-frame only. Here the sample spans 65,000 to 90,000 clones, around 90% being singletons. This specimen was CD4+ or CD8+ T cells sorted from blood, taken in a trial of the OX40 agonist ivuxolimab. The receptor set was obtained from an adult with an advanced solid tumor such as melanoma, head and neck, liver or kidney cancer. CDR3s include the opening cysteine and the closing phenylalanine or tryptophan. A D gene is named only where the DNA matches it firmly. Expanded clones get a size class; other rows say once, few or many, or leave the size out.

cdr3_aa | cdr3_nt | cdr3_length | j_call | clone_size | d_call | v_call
CASSVGSGRSNEQFF | TGTGCCAGCAGTGTCGGTAGCGGGAGAAGTAATGAGCAGTTCTTC | 15 | TRBJ2-1 | . | TRBD2 | TRBV2
CASSNRVTEAFF | TGTGCCAGCAGCAACAGGGTCACTGAAGCTTTCTTT | 12 | TRBJ1-1 | . | . | TRBV14
CASSPGASGTELYF | TGTGCCAGCAGCCCGGGGGCTAGCGGGACCGAGCTGTACTTC | 14 | TRBJ2-7 | . | TRBD2 | TRBV11-2
CASSQEGLGVTGELFF | TGTGCCAGCAGCCAAGAAGGGCTTGGGGTCACCGGGGAGCTGTTTTTT | 16 | TRBJ2-2 | . | . | TRBV4-2
CASCLDWKGNTIYF | TGTGCCAGCTGCTTGGACTGGAAAGGGAACACCATATATTTT | 14 | TRBJ1-3 | . | . | TRBV6-6
CASSFLGPQRDEQYF | TGTGCCAGCAGTTTCTTAGGACCCCAAAGGGACGAGCAGTACTTC | 15 | TRBJ2-7 | once | . | TRBV28
CASSLGLFTDTQYF | TGTGCCAGCAGTTTGGGTTTATTCACAGATACGCAGTATTTT | 14 | TRBJ2-3 | . | . | TRBV27
CASSTPGQGGGLMNTEAFF | TGTGCCAGCAGCACGCCGGGACAGGGAGGAGGTCTAATGAACACTGAAGCTTTCTTT | 19 | TRBJ1-1 | . | . | TRBV21-1
CASSDPGTGGPSPYNEQFF | TGTGCCAGCAGTGACCCTGGAACGGGAGGGCCTAGTCCCTACAATGAGCAGTTCTTC | 19 | TRBJ2-1 | . | TRBD2 | TRBV2
CASSFILAGRETQYF | TGTGCCAGCAGCTTCATCCTAGCGGGGCGGGAGACCCAGTACTTC | 15 | TRBJ2-5 | . | TRBD2 | TRBV11-3
CASRPGQGADTQYF | TGTGCCAGTAGGCCGGGACAGGGGGCAGATACGCAGTATTTT | 14 | TRBJ2-3 | . | TRBD1 | TRBV19
CASTSLRGEQYF | TGTGCCAGTACTTCTCTACGGGGTGAGCAGTACTTC | 12 | TRBJ2-7 | . | . | TRBV19
CASSQEGVSYNEQFF | TGCGCCAGCAGCCAAGAGGGGGTCTCCTACAATGAGCAGTTCTTC | 15 | TRBJ2-1 | . | . | TRBV4-1
CAWGYGYTF | TGTGCCTGGGGTTATGGCTACACCTTC | 9 | TRBJ1-2 | few | . | TRBV30
CASRGLAAQETQYF | TGTGCCAGCAGGGGGCTAGCGGCGCAAGAGACCCAGTACTTC | 14 | TRBJ2-5 | . | TRBD2 | TRBV2
CASFSNYGYTF | TGTGCCAGCTTTAGTAACTATGGCTACACCTTC | 11 | TRBJ1-2 | few | . | TRBV28
CASSQSRGGDAFF | TGTGCCAGCAGCCAAAGTAGAGGGGGAGATGCTTTCTTT | 13 | TRBJ1-1 | once | . | TRBV7-9
CAWSKGSSGTGELFF | TGTGCCTGGTCTAAGGGGTCCTCGGGCACCGGGGAGCTGTTTTTT | 15 | TRBJ2-2 | . | . | TRBV30
CASGPGTAYGYTF | TGTGCTAGTGGTCCCGGGACAGCATATGGCTACACCTTC | 13 | TRBJ1-2 | . | TRBD1 | TRBV12-5
CASREREDEQYF | TGTGCCAGCAGAGAACGGGAGGACGAGCAGTACTTC | 12 | TRBJ2-7 | . | TRBD2 | TRBV28
CASRYGLAGTLGTGELFF | TGTGCCAGCAGATATGGACTAGCGGGGACCCTGGGGACCGGGGAGCTGTTTTTT | 18 | TRBJ2-2 | . | TRBD2 | TRBV5-4
CASFPEGRGTDTQYF | TGTGCCAGCTTCCCTGAGGGAAGGGGCACAGATACGCAGTATTTT | 15 | TRBJ2-3 | . | . | TRBV7-8
CASTGGPGYEQYF | TGTGCCAGCACAGGGGGGCCCGGTTACGAGCAGTACTTC | 13 | TRBJ2-7 | . | TRBD1 | TRBV19
CASSLFRGREVQETQYF | TGTGCCAGCAGCCTTTTCAGGGGGCGGGAGGTCCAAGAGACCCAGTACTTC | 17 | TRBJ2-5 | . | . | TRBV7-9
CASRVEAGFYGYTF | TGTGCCAGCAGGGTAGAGGCGGGCTTCTATGGCTACACCTTC | 14 | TRBJ1-2 | . | . | TRBV28
CATSRDWGLAGLNGNIQYF | TGTGCCACCAGCAGAGATTGGGGACTAGCGGGATTAAATGGAAACATTCAGTACTTC | 19 | TRBJ2-4 | . | TRBD2 | TRBV15
CASSIPGKGNQPQHF | TGTGCCAGTAGTATCCCAGGGAAGGGCAATCAGCCCCAGCATTTT | 15 | TRBJ1-5 | few | . | TRBV19
CAWSAGLGGSPLHF | TGTGCCTGGAGTGCGGGGTTGGGTGGTTCACCCCTCCACTTT | 14 | TRBJ1-6 | . | . | TRBV30
CASSKSLAGESNTGELFF | TGTGCCAGCAGCAAATCACTAGCGGGAGAATCAAACACCGGGGAGCTGTTTTTT | 18 | TRBJ2-2 | . | . | TRBV21-1
CASTSRGQGGKNIQYF | TGTGCCAGCACCTCAAGGGGGCAGGGCGGAAAAAACATTCAGTACTTC | 16 | TRBJ2-4 | once | TRBD1 | TRBV28
CASSPRLNPNEQFF | TGCGCCAGCAGCCCCCGACTCAATCCCAATGAGCAGTTCTTC | 14 | TRBJ2-1 | . | . | TRBV4-1
CASSEQGPGELFF | TGTGCCAGCAGCGAACAGGGTCCCGGGGAGCTGTTTTTT | 13 | TRBJ2-2 | . | . | TRBV5-4
CASSEVGGASYEQYF | TGTGCCAGCAGTGAAGTAGGGGGCGCCTCCTACGAGCAGTACTTC | 15 | TRBJ2-7 | once | TRBD1 | TRBV2
CSAPDRDPDTQYF | TGCAGCGCCCCGGACAGGGACCCAGATACGCAGTATTTT | 13 | TRBJ2-3 | . | TRBD1 | TRBV29-1
CASSRGTEQYF | TGTGCCAGTAGTAGGGGAACAGAGCAGTACTTC | 11 | TRBJ2-7 | once | . | TRBV19